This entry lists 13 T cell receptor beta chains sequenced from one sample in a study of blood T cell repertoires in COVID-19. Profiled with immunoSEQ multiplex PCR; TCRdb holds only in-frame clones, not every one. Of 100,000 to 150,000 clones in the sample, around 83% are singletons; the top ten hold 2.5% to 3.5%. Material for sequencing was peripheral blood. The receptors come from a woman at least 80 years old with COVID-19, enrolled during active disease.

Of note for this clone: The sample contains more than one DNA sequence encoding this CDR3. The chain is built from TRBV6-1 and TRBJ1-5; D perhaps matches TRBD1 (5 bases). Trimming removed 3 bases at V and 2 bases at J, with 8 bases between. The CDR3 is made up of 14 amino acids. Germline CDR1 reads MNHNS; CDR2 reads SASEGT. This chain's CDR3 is CASSEGGGNQPQHF. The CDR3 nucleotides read TGTGCCAGCAGTGAGGGGGGTGGCAATCAGCCCCAGCATTTT.

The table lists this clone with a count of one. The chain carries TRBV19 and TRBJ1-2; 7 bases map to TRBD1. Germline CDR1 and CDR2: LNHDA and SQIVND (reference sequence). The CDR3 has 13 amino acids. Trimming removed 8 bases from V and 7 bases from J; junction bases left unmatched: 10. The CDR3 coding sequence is TGTGCCAGTGGTCAGGGGGGAGGTATTGGCTACACCTTC. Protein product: CASGQGGGIGYTF.

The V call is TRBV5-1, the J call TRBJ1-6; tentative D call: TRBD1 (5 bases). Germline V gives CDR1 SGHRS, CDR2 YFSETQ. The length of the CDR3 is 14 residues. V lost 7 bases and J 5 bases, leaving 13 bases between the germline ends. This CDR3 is CASGGGADNSPLHF. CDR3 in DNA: TGCGCCAGCGGGGGGGGTGCCGATAATTCACCCCTCCACTTT.

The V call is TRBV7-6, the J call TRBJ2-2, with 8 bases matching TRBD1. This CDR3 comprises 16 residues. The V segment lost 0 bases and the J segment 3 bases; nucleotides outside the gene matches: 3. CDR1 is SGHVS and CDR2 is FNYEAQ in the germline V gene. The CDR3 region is CASSLAPGQDTGELFF. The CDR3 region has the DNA TGTGCCAGCAGCTTAGCCCCGGGACAGGACACCGGGGAGCTGTTTTTT.

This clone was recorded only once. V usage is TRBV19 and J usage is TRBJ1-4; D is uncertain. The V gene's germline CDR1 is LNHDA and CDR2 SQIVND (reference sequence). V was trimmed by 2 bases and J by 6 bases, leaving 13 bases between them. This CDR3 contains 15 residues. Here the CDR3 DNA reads TGTGCCAGTAGTATAATCCGGACTTCAGATGAAAAACTGTTTTTT. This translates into CASSIIRTSDEKLFF. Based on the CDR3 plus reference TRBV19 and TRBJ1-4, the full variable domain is DGGITQSPKYLFRKEGQNVTLSCEQNLNHDAMYWYRQDPGQGLRLIYYSQIVNDFQKGDIAEGYSVSREKKESFPLTVTSAQKNPTAFYLCASSIIRTSDEKLFFGSGTQLSVL.

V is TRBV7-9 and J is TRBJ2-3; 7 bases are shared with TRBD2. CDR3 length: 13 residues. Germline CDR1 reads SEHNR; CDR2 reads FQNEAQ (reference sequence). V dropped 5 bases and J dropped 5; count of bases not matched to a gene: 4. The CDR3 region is CASSPVAGDTQYF. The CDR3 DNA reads TGTGCCAGCAGCCCTGTAGCGGGAGATACGCAGTATTTT.

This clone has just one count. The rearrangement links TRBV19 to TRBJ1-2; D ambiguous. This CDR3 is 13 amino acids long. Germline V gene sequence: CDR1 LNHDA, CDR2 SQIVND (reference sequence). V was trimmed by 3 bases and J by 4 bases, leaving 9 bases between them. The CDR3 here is CASSIVESYGYTF. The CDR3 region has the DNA TGTGCCAGTAGTATTGTGGAGTCCTATGGCTACACCTTC.

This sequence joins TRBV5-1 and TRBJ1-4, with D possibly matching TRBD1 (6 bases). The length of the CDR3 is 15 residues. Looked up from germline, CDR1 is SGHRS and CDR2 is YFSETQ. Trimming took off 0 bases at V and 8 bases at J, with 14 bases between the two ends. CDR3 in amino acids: CASSLDAGVKEKLFF. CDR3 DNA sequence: TGCGCCAGCAGCTTGGATGCAGGGGTTAAAGAAAAACTGTTTTTT.

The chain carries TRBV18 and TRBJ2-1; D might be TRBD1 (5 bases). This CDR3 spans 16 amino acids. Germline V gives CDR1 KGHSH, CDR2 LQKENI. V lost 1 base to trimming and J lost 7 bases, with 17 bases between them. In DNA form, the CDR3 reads TGTGCCAGCTCACCACTGGCAGGGTCCCCTGGGAATGAGCAGTTCTTC. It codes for CASSPLAGSPGNEQFF.

The CDR3: CASSLAGSDAGELFF. For the CDR3, the DNA is TGCGCCAGCAGCTTGGCGGGTTCGGATGCCGGGGAGCTGTTTTTT. The chain carries TRBV5-1 and TRBJ2-2; D gene ambiguous. Germline assignment: CDR1 SGHRS and CDR2 YFSETQ. Trimming took off 0 bases at V and 6 bases at J, with 12 bases between the two ends. The CDR3 spans 15 residues. The complete variable domain, with remaining parts taken from reference TRBV5-1 and TRBJ2-2, reads KAGVTQTPRYLIKTRGQQVTLSCSPISGHRSVSWYQQTPGQGLQFLFEYFSETQRNKGNFPGRFSGRQFSNSRSEMNVSTLELGDSALYLCASSLAGSDAGELFFGEGSRLTVL.

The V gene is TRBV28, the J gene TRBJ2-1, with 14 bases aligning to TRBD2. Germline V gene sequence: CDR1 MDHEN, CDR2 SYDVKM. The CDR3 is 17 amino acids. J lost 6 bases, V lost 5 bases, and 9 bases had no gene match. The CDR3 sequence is CASSLGGLAGAGNEQFF. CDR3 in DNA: TGTGCCAGCAGTCTTGGGGGACTAGCGGGAGCCGGCAATGAGCAGTTCTTC.

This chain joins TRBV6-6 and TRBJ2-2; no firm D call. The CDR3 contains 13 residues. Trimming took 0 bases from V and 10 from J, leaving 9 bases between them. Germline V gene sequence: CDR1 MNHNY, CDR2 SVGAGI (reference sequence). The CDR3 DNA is TGTGCCAGCAGTTACTCGAATACTGTGGAGCTGTTTTTT. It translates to CASSYSNTVELFF.

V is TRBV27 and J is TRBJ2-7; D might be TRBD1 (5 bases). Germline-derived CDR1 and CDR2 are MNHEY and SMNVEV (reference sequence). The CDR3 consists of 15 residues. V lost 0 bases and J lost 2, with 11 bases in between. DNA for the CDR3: TGTGCCAGCAGTTTATCTGGACACACCACCTACGAGCAGTACTTC. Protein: CASSLSGHTTYEQYF.